This T cell receptor (beta chain) was identified in a study of sequential checkpoint blockade in melanoma. Study at large: Both treatment sequences were followed by maintenance nivolumab.

Profiling relied on immunoSEQ multiplex PCR, and the TCRdb table lists in-frame clones only, not all of them. The table shows approximately 10,000 clones, with roughly 73% occurring only once. Treatment of the sample: randomized to nivolumab then ipilimumab (arm A) or the reverse (arm B). None of the patients previously received DNA-damaging chemotherapy. Sorted cells were live CD3+CD8+, lacking CD19 and CD56, from PBMCs. Trimming left V 3 bases short and J 5 bases short, with 19 bases between. This CDR3 is built from 16 residues. CDR1 and CDR2 from the germline V gene are WSHSY and SAAADI. The source material was CD8+ T cells sorted from blood (inferred from file names), sampled from a patient given nivolumab and ipilimumab in sequence. This sequence originates from a human donor with melanoma. The rearrangement joins TRBV10-2 to TRBJ2-5, with D perhaps TRBD2 (6 bases). The CDR3 nucleotides are TGCGCCAGCAGTGAAGCGGCTAGCGTGGTTGGGGAGACCCAGTACTTC. Amino acids: CASSEAASVVGETQYF.